This TCR beta chain was documented in a study of sequential checkpoint blockade in melanoma. Study context: First-line arms were nivolumab then ipilimumab, or the reverse, randomized 1:1.

The treatment is: randomized to nivolumab then ipilimumab (arm A) or the reverse (arm B). None of the patients previously received DNA-damaging chemotherapy. PBMC sorting kept live CD3+CD8+ cells without CD19 or CD56. Profiling relied on immunoSEQ multiplex PCR, and the TCRdb table lists in-frame clones only, not all of them. The sample gives about 27,000 clones, 70% to 85% of which show up once; roughly 14% is in the top ten. CDR1 and CDR2 from the germline V gene are MNHEY and SVGAGI. V was cut by 5 bases and J by 8 bases, with 16 bases left in between. CDR3 size: 14 residues. V and J are TRBV6-5 and TRBJ2-1; TRBD2 might be the D (5 bases). The specimen was CD8+ T cells sorted from blood (inferred from file names), collected from a patient given nivolumab and ipilimumab in sequence. This clonotype was sampled from a human donor with melanoma. The CDR3 here is CASSRTPWIDEQFF. The CDR3 DNA reads TGTGCCAGCAGTCGGACTCCTTGGATCGATGAGCAGTTCTTC.